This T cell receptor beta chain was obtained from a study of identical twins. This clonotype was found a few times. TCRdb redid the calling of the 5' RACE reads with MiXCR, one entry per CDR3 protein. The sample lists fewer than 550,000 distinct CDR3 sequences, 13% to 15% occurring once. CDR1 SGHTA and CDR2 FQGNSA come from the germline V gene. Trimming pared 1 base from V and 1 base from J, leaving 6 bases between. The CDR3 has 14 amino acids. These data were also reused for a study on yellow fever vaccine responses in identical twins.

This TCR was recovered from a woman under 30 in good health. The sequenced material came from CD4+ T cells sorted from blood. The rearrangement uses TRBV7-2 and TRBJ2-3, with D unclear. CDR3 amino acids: CASSLDVGTDTQYF. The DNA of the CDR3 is TGTGCCAGCAGCTTAGATGTAGGCACAGATACGCAGTATTTT. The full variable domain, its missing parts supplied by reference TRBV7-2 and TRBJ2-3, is GAGVSQSPSNKVTEKGKDVELRCDPISGHTALYWYRQSLGQGLEFLIYFQGNSAPDKSGLPSDRFSAERTGGSVSTLTIQRTQQEDSAVYLCASSLDVGTDTQYFGPGTRLTVL.